Following are 22 T cell receptor beta chains from one sample sequenced in a study of identical twins. TCRdb re-derived calls from the 5' RACE reads in MiXCR, one entry per CDR3 protein. The table lists a few hundred thousand distinct CDR3 sequences, about 15% of them singletons, with 0.44% in the top ten. These data also formed part of another study, on yellow fever vaccine responses in identical twins.

The specimen was CD4+ T cells sorted from blood. Source of these receptors: a woman aged 18-30 years in good health.

This chain joins TRBV18 and TRBJ2-1; 10 bases fit TRBD1. Looked up from germline, CDR1 is KGHSH and CDR2 is LQKENI. Unmatched junction bases numbered 7, after V lost 2 bases and J lost 6 bases. This CDR3 region has 16 residues. CDR3 DNA sequence: TGTGCCAGCTCACCAACCGGGACAGGGGTTGGCAATGAGCAGTTCTTC. This gives the protein CASSPTGTGVGNEQFF.

This clonotype occurred many times. The gene calls are TRBV12-3 or TRBV12-4 and TRBJ1-5, with 7 bases identical to TRBD1. The CDR3 loop spans 14 amino acids. With 4 bases clipped from V and 4 bases from J, the junction kept 4 bases outside the gene matches. The CDR3 region is CASSSGQPNQPQHF. The CDR3 DNA is TGTGCCAGCAGTTCGGGACAGCCTAATCAGCCCCAGCATTTT.

The chain is built from TRBV6-5 and TRBJ2-5, with D possibly matching TRBD1 (6 bases). The CDR3 contains 15 residues. CDR1 and CDR2 from the germline V gene are MNHEY and SVGAGI. V was trimmed by 0 bases and J by 5 bases, leaving 13 bases between them. The CDR3 protein is CASSYSRGTGETQYF. As DNA, the CDR3 is TGTGCCAGCAGTTACTCCCGGGGTACAGGGGAGACCCAGTACTTC.

This sequence joins TRBV5-1 and TRBJ2-6; 7 nucleotides align to TRBD1. The CDR3 has 20 residues. Germline V gene data show CDR1 as SGHRS and CDR2 as YFSETQ. Trimming took 4 bases from V and 3 from J; bases not matched to a gene: 19. The CDR3 region has the DNA TGCGCCAGCAGCACCACCCAGACAGGGTTCGGTGTTGTTGGGGCCAACGTCCTGACTTTC. This encodes CASSTTQTGFGVVGANVLTF. Using reference TRBV5-1 and TRBJ2-6 for the parts outside the CDR3, the full variable domain is KAGVTQTPRYLIKTRGQQVTLSCSPISGHRSVSWYQQTPGQGLQFLFEYFSETQRNKGNFPGRFSGRQFSNSRSEMNVSTLELGDSALYLCASSTTQTGFGVVGANVLTFGAGSRLTVL.

This clonotype was recorded a few times. The CDR3 spells CASSPLGEKSYEQYF. CDR3 DNA sequence: TGTGCCAGCAGCCCCTTGGGGGAAAAGTCTTACGAGCAGTACTTC. The V call is TRBV5-6, the J call TRBJ2-7; the D gene could be TRBD1 or TRBD2 (5 bases each). Trimming removed 4 bases at V and 4 bases at J, with 18 bases between. CDR3 length equals 15 residues. The germline gives CDR1 SGHDT, CDR2 YYEEEE.

In its sample, this clonotype was seen a few times. The genes are TRBV20-1 and TRBJ2-7; D remains unclear. This CDR3 has 13 amino acids. Per the germline V gene, CDR1 is DFQATT and CDR2 is SNEGSKA (reference sequence). Trimming pared 6 bases from V and 0 bases from J, leaving 12 bases between. CDR3 loop: CSASRDVSYEQYV. In DNA form, the CDR3 reads TGCAGTGCCTCGCGTGACGTCTCCTACGAGCAGTACGTC.

This clonotype was counted only a few times. The rearrangement joins TRBV7-3 to TRBJ2-1, with TRBD1 matching 10 bases. The V and J ends lost 5 bases and 8 bases, in that order; junction bases with no gene match: 9. The CDR3 contains 15 residues. Germline V gene data show CDR1 as SGHTA and CDR2 as FQGTGA. The CDR3 loop is CASSMGQGFYDEQFF. In DNA, the CDR3 is TGTGCCAGCAGCATGGGACAGGGGTTTTACGATGAGCAGTTCTTC.

This clonotype was counted a few times. The chain combines TRBV5-1 with TRBJ2-5, with a weak D call TRBD1 (6 bases). From germline, CDR1 is SGHRS and CDR2 YFSETQ. V lost 3 bases, J lost 5 bases, and 14 bases lay in between. The CDR3 sequence is 14 residues long. CDR3 residues: CASSSNVGAETQYF. The CDR3 DNA is TGCGCCAGCAGCTCCAATGTGGGGGCCGAGACCCAGTACTTC.

The rearrangement links TRBV7-3 to TRBJ2-2; D not resolved. There are 16 residues in the CDR3. The V gene lost 4 bases and the J gene lost 1 base, with 13 bases spanning the gap. Germline V gene data show CDR1 as SGHTA and CDR2 as FQGTGA. CDR3 protein: CASSSPGRQNTGELFF. The CDR3 nucleotides read TGTGCCAGCAGCTCCCCCGGGCGGCAGAACACCGGGGAGCTGTTTTTT.

The chain carries TRBV12-3 or TRBV12-4 and TRBJ2-2; 11 positions agree with TRBD2. The CDR3 contains 18 residues. V lost 6 bases and J lost 4; bases outside the gene matches: 13. The CDR3 reads CASREGGLLAGGTGELFF. The CDR3 coding sequence is TGTGCCAGCAGAGAGGGGGGACTGCTAGCGGGGGGCACCGGGGAGCTGTTTTTT.

This clonotype came up many times. The rearrangement uses TRBV10-3 and TRBJ2-1, with D possibly matching TRBD1 (5 bases). Trimming removed 0 bases from V and 8 bases from J, with 17 bases in between. Looked up from germline, CDR1 is ENHRY and CDR2 is SYGVKD. CDR3 length equals 16 residues. CDR3 nucleotides: TGTGCCATCAGTGAGTCGACTCGGGCATCCAGGGATGAGCAGTTCTTC. Protein sequence: CAISESTRASRDEQFF.

The chain combines TRBV5-1 with TRBJ2-2; D is undetermined. Germline V lookup: CDR1 SGHRS, CDR2 YFSETQ. The CDR3 spans 15 residues. Trimming cost V 6 bases and J 4 bases, with 16 bases left between them. CDR3 residues: CASNGPGPSTGELFF. In nucleotides, the CDR3 is TGCGCCAGCAACGGGCCCGGTCCGAGCACCGGGGAGCTGTTTTTT.

This clonotype turned up a few times. J is TRBJ1-4 and V is TRBV7-9; 11 bases match TRBD1. Trimming removed 5 bases from V and 3 bases from J; junction bases left unmatched: 5. The CDR3 has 16 residues. Germline V gives CDR1 SEHNR, CDR2 FQNEAQ (reference sequence). CDR3 nucleotides: TGTGCCAGCAGCCAAGGACAGGGGGCGTCTAATGAAAAACTGTTTTTT. Protein: CASSQGQGASNEKLFF.

This clonotype was counted at least ten times. This chain links TRBV5-1 with TRBJ2-5; D is ambiguous. Germline-derived CDR1 and CDR2 are SGHRS and YFSETQ. V was shortened by 3 bases and J by 5 bases, with 5 bases between the two germline ends. This CDR3 has 11 amino acids. CDR3 sequence reads: CASSSTETQYF. The CDR3 DNA is TGCGCCAGCAGCTCCACTGAGACCCAGTACTTC.

The chain links TRBV20-1 to TRBJ2-1, with D unclear. The CDR3 has 15 amino acids. Germline V lookup: CDR1 DFQATT, CDR2 SNEGSKA (reference sequence). Trimming took off 5 bases at V and 0 bases at J, with 14 bases between the two ends. The CDR3 spells CSAGQAYSSYNEQFF. The CDR3 region has the DNA TGCAGTGCTGGGCAGGCGTATTCCTCCTACAATGAGCAGTTCTTC.

This clonotype has only a few counts. DNA of the CDR3: TGTGCCAGCAGGGGCTCCTACAATGAGCAGTTCTTC. This translates into CASRGSYNEQFF. V usage is TRBV6-5 and J usage is TRBJ2-1; D remains ambiguous. CDR1 and CDR2 from the germline V gene are MNHEY and SVGAGI. The CDR3 has 12 residues. Trimming left V 6 bases short and J 0 bases short, with 3 bases between.

This chain links TRBV9 with TRBJ2-3; weak D call: TRBD1 (7 bases). The V and J ends lost 4 bases and 2 bases respectively, with 14 bases between them. Looked up from germline, CDR1 is SGDLS and CDR2 is YYNGEE. This CDR3 spans 15 amino acids. The CDR3 region has the DNA TGTGCCAGCAGCCTCAGGGGGGAGGACACAGATACGCAGTATTTT. Protein product: CASSLRGEDTDTQYF.

In this sample, this clonotype turned up a few times. The rearrangement links TRBV9 to TRBJ1-1; no reliable D call. Germline CDR1 SGDLS, CDR2 YYNGEE. Trimming cost V 9 bases and J 3 bases, with 18 bases left between them. CDR3 length: 14 residues. The chain's CDR3 is CATTPHSSDTEAFF. For the CDR3, the DNA is TGTGCCACCACCCCGCACAGCTCGGACACTGAAGCTTTCTTT. The full variable domain, with the rest looked up from reference TRBV9 and TRBJ1-1, is DSGVTQTPKHLITATGQRVTLRCSPRSGDLSVYWYQQSLDQGLQFLIQYYNGEERAKGNILERFSAQQFPDLHSELNLSSLELGDSALYFCATTPHSSDTEAFFGQGTRLTVV.

The V and J genes are TRBV3-1 and TRBJ1-4, with 7 bases that match TRBD1. V was pared by 4 bases and J by 3 bases, with 5 bases of the junction left unmatched. The CDR3 totals 15 residues. CDR1 LGHDT and CDR2 YNNKEL come from the germline V gene (reference sequence). CDR3 sequence reads: CASSLATGSNEKLFF. In DNA form, the CDR3 reads TGTGCCAGCAGCCTTGCGACAGGGTCTAATGAAAAACTGTTTTTT.

J is TRBJ2-7 and V is TRBV20-1, with a tentative D call TRBD1 (6 bases). The CDR3 runs to 12 residues. Germline V gives CDR1 DFQATT, CDR2 SNEGSKA (reference sequence). Deletions cut 6 bases from V and 8 bases from J, with 17 bases between. As DNA, the CDR3 is TGCAGTGCCACAGGGACCCCTAGCCAGCAGTACTTC. Protein sequence: CSATGTPSQQYF.

This clonotype was seen a handful of times. V usage is TRBV7-8 and J usage is TRBJ1-1; a possible D gene is TRBD1 (5 bases). This CDR3 comprises 14 residues. Trimming stripped 4 bases from V and 6 bases from J, with 15 bases between. Germline V gives CDR1 SGHVS, CDR2 FQNEAQ. The CDR3 protein is CASSSDSGRSEAFF. The CDR3 DNA is TGTGCCAGCAGCTCCGATTCGGGACGGTCTGAAGCTTTCTTT.

This clonotype has a handful of counts. The chain joins TRBV29-1 to TRBJ2-1; D is possibly TRBD2 (6 bases). Trimming stripped 6 bases from V and 9 bases from J, with 12 bases between. Germline assignment: CDR1 SQVTM and CDR2 ANQGSEA. CDR3 length equals 11 residues. The CDR3 loop is CSVVTGAEQFF. In nucleotides, the CDR3 is TGCAGCGTCGTCACGGGAGCTGAGCAGTTCTTC.